Here is one T cell receptor beta chain with its context. Its target is not known. This entry is derived from a study of OX40 agonist ivuxolimab in advanced cancers. General study findings and limits: Expansion of clones was among the lowest in partial responders at 0.1-3.0 mg/kg.

Germline assignment: CDR1 SGHTA and CDR2 FQGNSA. The trim removed 0 bases at V and 4 bases at J, leaving 11 bases unmatched. The CDR3 sequence is 18 residues long. Some clones are missing from TCRdb's copy, which holds only in-frame ones; the method was immunoSEQ multiplex PCR. The sample yields over 14,000 clones, about 90% seen once. This receptor was taken from an adult with an advanced solid tumor such as melanoma, head and neck, liver or kidney cancer. The chain combines TRBV7-2 with TRBJ2-3; TRBD2 matches 9 bases. The sample was CD4+ or CD8+ T cells sorted from blood, taken in a trial of the OX40 agonist ivuxolimab. The CDR3 DNA is TGTGCCAGCAGCTTAGCCCCTTGGCGGGAGGGTGGGGCAGATACGCAGTATTTT. It translates to CASSLAPWREGGADTQYF. The full variable domain, in which reference TRBV7-2 and TRBJ2-3 provide the parts outside the CDR3, is GAGVSQSPSNKVTEKGKDVELRCDPISGHTALYWYRQSLGQGLEFLIYFQGNSAPDKSGLPSDRFSAERTGGSVSTLTIQRTQQEDSAVYLCASSLAPWREGGADTQYFGPGTRLTVL.